Each of the 28 T cell receptor beta chains below was sequenced from the same sample in a study of vaccination and CD4 T cells after COVID-19. The study sequenced cultured CD4+ T cell DNA using the Oncomine TCR Beta short-read assay. A single record per CDR3 protein comes from TCRdb applying MiXCR to the PCR reads. The sample has tens of thousands of distinct CDR3 sequences; about 50% are singletons. Their antigens remain unidentified. Documented treatment: 10-day PBMC culture with coronavirus spike peptide pools or control peptides (ViraFEST assay). Sequenced here: CD4+ T cells from blood, cultured in vitro, sampled before SARS-CoV-2 vaccination. Source of these receptors: a human donor who received a COVID-19 vaccine.

In its sample, this clonotype was seen a few times. The CDR3 reads CSASFQEDGYTF. CDR3 bases: TGCAGTGCTAGTTTTCAGGAAGATGGCTACACCTTC. The chain combines TRBV20-1 with TRBJ1-2; D remains ambiguous. Trimming stripped 3 bases from V and 6 bases from J, with 11 bases between. Germline assignment: CDR1 DFQATT and CDR2 SNEGSKA (reference sequence). CDR3 length: 12 residues.

This clonotype was detected a few times. The rearrangement uses TRBV6-4 and TRBJ1-2, with TRBD1 identical over 8 bases. The CDR3 spans 13 residues. The junction had 6 bases not matched to a gene; V was cut back by 6 bases and J by 6 bases. Germline lookup yields CDR1 MRHNA and CDR2 SNTAGT. The CDR3: CASRDRVGDGYTF. CDR3 DNA sequence: TGTGCCAGCAGGGACAGGGTCGGGGATGGCTACACCTTC.

This rearrangement joins TRBV2 to TRBJ1-2, with D possibly TRBD1 on 6 matching bases. CDR3 length: 14 residues. V was pared by 6 bases and J by 4 bases, with 15 bases between. The germline CDR1 and CDR2 sequences are SNHLY and FYNNEI. The CDR3 DNA reads TGTGCCAGCAGGCTCAGGGGAGAGGCCTATGGCTACACCTTC. Its protein is CASRLRGEAYGYTF.

This clonotype came up a few times. The chain combines TRBV27 with TRBJ1-2, with D possibly TRBD1 on 6 matching bases. The CDR3 runs 15 residues. The V gene lost 2 bases and the J gene lost 5 bases, with 15 bases spanning the gap. Germline loops: CDR1 MNHEY, CDR2 SMNVEV (reference sequence). The CDR3 here is CASSLIPGQPYGYTF. DNA of the CDR3: TGTGCCAGCAGTTTAATTCCTGGACAGCCTTATGGCTACACCTTC.

The J gene is TRBJ2-1, the V gene TRBV15, with 10 bases identical to TRBD2. The ends lost 5 bases at V and 4 bases at J; junction bases unmatched: 5. Germline V gene sequence: CDR1 LNHNV, CDR2 YYDKDF (reference sequence). This CDR3 has 15 residues. CDR3 sequence (DNA): TGTGCCACCAGCCGTAGCGGGGGGACATACAATGAGCAGTTCTTC. Protein: CATSRSGGTYNEQFF. Full variable domain (rest looked up from reference TRBV15 and TRBJ2-1): DAMVIQNPRYQVTQFGKPVTLSCSQTLNHNVMYWYQQKSSQAPKLLFHYYDKDFNNEADTPDNFQSRRPNTSFCFLDIRSPGLGDTAMYLCATSRSGGTYNEQFFGPGTRLTVL.

This clonotype was found a few times. The chain is built from TRBV12-3 or TRBV12-4 and TRBJ1-2, with 7 bases aligning to TRBD1. The trim removed 6 bases at V and 4 bases at J, leaving 14 bases unmatched. The CDR3 length is 16 residues. The CDR3 region has the DNA TGTGCCAGCAGCCTACCCCCGGGACAGCGGGTCTATGGCTACACCTTC. It translates to CASSLPPGQRVYGYTF.

V usage is TRBV10-3 and J usage is TRBJ1-6; D unclear. V was trimmed by 8 bases and J by 10 bases, leaving 15 bases between them. Looked up from germline, CDR1 is ENHRY and CDR2 is SYGVKD. The CDR3 sequence is 13 residues long. As DNA, the CDR3 is TGTGCCATCCGGGCCGATCTAGGCTCACCCCTCCACTTT. It specifies CAIRADLGSPLHF.

The V and J genes are TRBV19 and TRBJ1-3; 8 positions match TRBD1. The CDR3 runs to 16 residues. Looked up from germline, CDR1 is LNHDA and CDR2 is SQIVND (reference sequence). The junction had 6 bases not matched to a gene; V was cut back by 5 bases and J by 0 bases. The chain's CDR3 is CASSGGQAFSGNTIYF. CDR3 bases: TGTGCCAGTAGTGGGGGACAGGCGTTCTCTGGAAACACCATATATTTT.

This chain uses TRBV11-3 with TRBJ1-4, with 9 bases that match TRBD1. CDR1 SGHNT and CDR2 YENEEA come from the germline V gene. This CDR3 region has 14 residues. Trimming removed 4 bases from V and 6 bases from J; junction bases left unmatched: 3. In DNA form, the CDR3 reads TGTGCCAGCAGCTGGACAGGGGTGGATGAAAAACTGTTTTTT. It yields the protein CASSWTGVDEKLFF.

The chain combines TRBV24-1 with TRBJ1-2, with D perhaps matching TRBD1 (6 bases). The germline CDR1 and CDR2 sequences are KGHDR and SFDVKD. The V gene lost 3 bases and the J gene lost 2 bases, with 9 bases spanning the gap. CDR3 length equals 14 residues. CDR3 region: CATSDTDRNYGYTF. In DNA form, the CDR3 reads TGTGCCACCAGTGATACCGACAGGAACTATGGCTACACCTTC.

This clonotype was found a few times. J is TRBJ2-1 and V is TRBV7-3, with 10 bases lining up with TRBD2. The CDR3 is 18 residues long. The V and J ends lost 4 bases and 2 bases, in that order; junction bases with no gene match: 11. Germline V gene sequence: CDR1 SGHTA, CDR2 FQGTGA. CDR3 region: CASSSDRPLAGTYNEQFF. The CDR3 nucleotides read TGTGCCAGCAGCTCCGACAGACCACTAGCGGGGACCTACAATGAGCAGTTCTTC.

This clonotype was counted between two and nine times. The V and J genes are TRBV21-1 and TRBJ1-5. TRBV21-1 is an annotated pseudogene. The CDR3 has 20 amino acids. The CDR3 region is CASSKDGFGGGLICNQPQHF. CDR3 bases: TGTGCCAGCAGCAAAGATGGGTTTGGGGGAGGATTAATATGCAATCAGCCCCAGCATTTT.

The chain recombines TRBV20-1 with TRBJ2-7, with D maybe TRBD1 (5 bases). The V gene lost 4 bases and the J gene lost 2 bases, with 15 bases spanning the gap. Germline V gene lookup returns CDR1 DFQATT and CDR2 SNEGSKA (reference sequence). The CDR3 totals 14 residues. In DNA form, the CDR3 reads TGCAGTGCTAAGGGGCCCCGGGCAACCTACGAGCAGTACTTC. Translating it yields CSAKGPRATYEQYF.

V and J are TRBV2 and TRBJ1-2; 8 bases are a match to TRBD1. This CDR3 region has 12 residues. CDR1 SNHLY and CDR2 FYNNEI come from the germline V gene. V shed 9 bases, J shed 5 bases, and the junction held 5 bases outside the gene matches. The CDR3 coding sequence is TGTGCCAGTCACGGACAGGGTTATGGCTACACCTTC. Protein: CASHGQGYGYTF.

This clonotype has more than one count but fewer than ten. The rearrangement joins TRBV20-1 to TRBJ2-7, with D hard to call. V was shortened by 3 bases and J by 2 bases, with 8 bases between the two germline ends. Per germline, CDR1 DFQATT and CDR2 SNEGSKA (reference sequence). The CDR3 totals 12 residues. The DNA for the CDR3 is TGCAGTGCTAGGTTTCACGCCTACGAGCAGTACTTC. This sequence encodes CSARFHAYEQYF.

This rearrangement joins TRBV7-6 to TRBJ1-2, with TRBD1 as a possible D gene (6 bases). This CDR3 has 15 residues. Germline V gene data show CDR1 as SGHVS and CDR2 as FNYEAQ. V gave up 4 bases and J gave up 8 bases, with 20 bases separating them. The CDR3 reads CASSYPAGGGYGYTF. CDR3 coding DNA: TGTGCCAGCAGCTACCCCGCGGGAGGGGGGTACGGCTACACCTTC.

CDR3 sequence reads: CASTVARNTEAFF. Here the CDR3 DNA reads TGTGCCAGCACCGTGGCGCGGAACACTGAAGCTTTCTTT. The rearrangement uses TRBV2 and TRBJ1-1, with unresolved D. Germline CDR1 is SNHLY and CDR2 is FYNNEI. V was trimmed by 7 bases and J by 1 base, leaving 10 bases between them. The CDR3 contains 13 residues.

The V call is TRBV2, the J call TRBJ1-5; 8 nucleotides match TRBD1. This CDR3 comprises 15 residues. V shed 6 bases, J shed 4 bases, and the junction held 8 bases outside the gene matches. Germline V gene sequence: CDR1 SNHLY, CDR2 FYNNEI. The CDR3 here is CASSTRQGFNQPQHF. The CDR3 DNA sequence: TGTGCCAGCAGCACTCGACAGGGGTTTAATCAGCCCCAGCATTTT.

The J gene is TRBJ2-4, the V gene TRBV25-1, with no clear D. The V end lost 3 bases, the J end lost 6 bases, and 12 bases lay between the germline ends. Per germline, CDR1 MGHDK and CDR2 SYGVNS. The CDR3 covers 14 residues. As DNA, the CDR3 is TGTGCCAGCAGTGACCCCGGGCCGTTAAACATTCAGTACTTC. Amino acid sequence: CASSDPGPLNIQYF.

A few counts support this clonotype. The genes are TRBV28 and TRBJ2-7; D tentatively fits TRBD1 or TRBD2 (6 bases each). The CDR3 is 14 residues long. The V gene's germline CDR1 is MDHEN and CDR2 SYDVKM. The V end was cut by 3 bases, the J end by 6 bases, with 15 bases between. The CDR3 nucleotides read TGTGCCAGCAGTTTCTTGACCAGGGGAGGCGAGCAGTACTTC. It is translated as CASSFLTRGGEQYF.

The rearrangement uses TRBV20-1 and TRBJ2-5, with D possibly matching TRBD2 (6 bases). V gave up 3 bases and J gave up 0 bases, with 11 bases separating them. Germline V lookup: CDR1 DFQATT, CDR2 SNEGSKA (reference sequence). This CDR3 region has 14 residues. The CDR3 DNA reads TGCAGTGCTAGTGTCGGGGGAAACCAAGAGACCCAGTACTTC. It translates to CSASVGGNQETQYF.

The chain carries TRBV11-3 and TRBJ2-5; unclear D gene. V dropped 6 bases and J dropped 2 bases, with 4 bases sitting between them. This CDR3 has 11 residues. Per germline, CDR1 SGHNT and CDR2 YENEEA. CDR3 bases: TGTGCCAGCAGGGGGCAAGAGACCCAGTACTTC. Translated, it gives CASRGQETQYF. Combining the CDR3 with reference TRBV11-3 and TRBJ2-5 gives the whole variable domain EAGVVQSPRYKIIEKKQPVAFWCNPISGHNTLYWYLQNLGQGPELLIRYENEEAVDDSQLPKDRFSAERLKGVDSTLKIQPAELGDSAVYLCASRGQETQYFGPGTRLLVL.

This chain connects TRBV7-8 to TRBJ2-5; weak D call: TRBD2 (6 bases). The V end lost 5 bases, the J end lost 5 bases, and 15 bases lay between the germline ends. Germline loops: CDR1 SGHVS, CDR2 FQNEAQ. This CDR3 spans 14 amino acids. The CDR3 here is CASSGGQGGETQYF. Here the CDR3 DNA reads TGTGCCAGCAGCGGAGGGCAGGGAGGCGAGACCCAGTACTTC.

This clonotype was seen more than once but under ten times. The chain recombines TRBV6-2 or TRBV6-3 with TRBJ1-4; tentative D call: TRBD1 (5 bases). Germline lookup yields CDR1 MNHEY and CDR2 SVGEGT. Trimming pared 6 bases from V and 8 bases from J, leaving 19 bases between. The CDR3 is made up of 15 amino acids. The CDR3 nucleotides read TGTGCCAGCAGATCCCGAGGGGTCTTAGAGGAAAAACTGTTTTTT. Translated: CASRSRGVLEEKLFF.

This clonotype has just a few counts. The CDR3 nucleotides are TGTGCCAGCAGCTTTTCCGGGACAGGCTATGGCTACACCTTC. Translated, it gives CASSFSGTGYGYTF. The chain is built from TRBV7-8 and TRBJ1-2, with 8 bases that match TRBD1. The CDR3 covers 14 residues. Per the germline V gene, CDR1 is SGHVS and CDR2 is FQNEAQ. Unmatched junction bases numbered 4, after V lost 3 bases and J lost 4 bases.

This rearrangement joins TRBV21-1 to TRBJ1-3; the table's D call, TRBD1, was not checked against the DNA. TRBV21-1 is termed a pseudogene. The CDR3 totals 16 residues. The CDR3 here is CASSTLQGAPGNTIYF. DNA of the CDR3: TGTGCCAGCAGCACTCTACAGGGGGCGCCTGGAAACACCATATATTTT.

The chain has TRBV24-1 and TRBJ2-2, with a weak D call TRBD1 (6 bases). The V gene's germline CDR1 is KGHDR and CDR2 SFDVKD. Trimming pared 3 bases from V and 3 bases from J, leaving 7 bases between. CDR3 length equals 14 residues. CDR3 protein: CATSDGQYTGELFF. The CDR3 coding sequence is TGTGCCACCAGTGATGGACAGTACACCGGGGAGCTGTTTTTT.

The sample holds a few counts of this clonotype. The genes are TRBV20-1 and TRBJ2-5; D is perhaps TRBD1 or TRBD2 (5 bases each). V gave up 4 bases and J gave up 5 bases, with 20 bases separating them. Germline lookup yields CDR1 DFQATT and CDR2 SNEGSKA (reference sequence). CDR3 length: 15 amino acids. DNA for the CDR3: TGCAGTGCTATATACCCCAGAGGGGCCGAGGAGACCCAGTACTTC. As protein: CSAIYPRGAEETQYF.